This T cell receptor (beta chain) was observed in a study of blood T cell repertoires in COVID-19. Study background: Samples taken during acute and convalescent COVID-19 were collected in the United States, Italy and Spain.

Only one count was recorded for this clone. Source study methods: How many nucleated cells were present was estimated from reference gene primer amplification. Sequencing was performed with immunoSEQ multiplex PCR; in TCRdb, only in-frame clones are kept and a portion is missing. Clone size and the V and J calls come from that table; the DNA yielded D and trimming. The sample consists of 150,000 to 200,000 clones, 80% to 90% of them appearing once. The sequenced sample consisted of peripheral blood. This receptor was identified in a man in his 60s with acute or convalescent COVID-19.

The chain's CDR3 is CASSVRSGGRTSTDTQYF. CDR3 bases: TGTGCCAGCAGCGTGAGGAGCGGGGGGCGGACTAGCACAGATACGCAGTATTTT. The chain carries TRBV9 and TRBJ2-3; 9 positions agree with TRBD2. This CDR3 comprises 18 residues. V lost 2 bases to trimming and J lost 0 bases; unmatched junction nucleotides: 10. Germline lookup yields CDR1 SGDLS and CDR2 YYNGEE. The variable domain in full, with the rest retrieved from reference TRBV9 and TRBJ2-3, is DSGVTQTPKHLITATGQRVTLRCSPRSGDLSVYWYQQSLDQGLQFLIQYYNGEERAKGNILERFSAQQFPDLHSELNLSSLELGDSALYFCASSVRSGGRTSTDTQYFGPGTRLTVL.